The source of this T cell receptor (beta chain) is a study of T-cell reconstitution after alpha-beta-depleted transplantation in children. During its preparation, the TCRbeta library received unique molecular identifiers. TCRdb processed the PCR reads anew with MiXCR; each CDR3 protein has one entry. The sample yields more than 500,000 distinct CDR3 sequences, roughly an eighth seen once. Per the germline V gene, CDR1 is LNHNV and CDR2 is YYDKDF (reference sequence). This CDR3 region has 19 residues. With V trimmed by 1 base and J by 0 bases, 8 bases remained unmatched. Study results and limitations: After transplant, at about two months, alpha-beta T cells were reportedly derived from several hundred expanded graft clones.

At least ten counts were recorded for this clonotype. Its antigen remains unidentified. The sequencing used PBMCs, mostly from graft donor cells, collected 180 days after TCRalphabeta/CD19-depleted stem cell transplant. The J gene is TRBJ2-5, the V gene TRBV15; 13 bases line up with TRBD2. The receptor's source is a female patient between 2 and 15 years old who had a stem cell transplant for aplastic anemia, so the T cells may come from the graft donor. The DNA for the CDR3 is TGTGCCACCAGCAGAGGGTGGACTAGCGGGAGAGTGTACCAAGAGACCCAGTACTTC. Translated, it gives CATSRGWTSGRVYQETQYF.